The clone carrying this T cell receptor beta chain showed up many times. Antigen specificity is unknown. The PBMCs were taken from about 9.7 ml of fresh peripheral blood. This sample is drawn from a study of Graves' ophthalmopathy and Graves' hyperthyroidism. Study summary: Peripheral blood collection took place at initial diagnosis, before any treatment.

General study results and limits: The 13-signature model separated ophthalmopathy from stable hyperthyroidism at approximately 89% sensitivity and around 81% specificity. Among thyroid clonotypes expanded above 0.001 frequency, most also appeared in blood.

The sequenced template was RNA, covering the TCR beta CDR3 region. Scientists carried out first-round RT-PCR using HTBI primers and then a second-round multiplex PCR. TCRdb re-called the multiplex PCR reads with MiXCR, one entry per CDR3 protein. In the table there are roughly 420,000 distinct CDR3 sequences, under 25% of which are singletons. Sample: peripheral blood. This TCR was sampled from a young woman with stable Graves' hyperthyroidism.

CDR3 sequence (DNA): TGTGCCAGTAGTACCTCGACAGGGGATCGGGAGACCCAGTACTTC. Its protein product is CASSTSTGDRETQYF. The chain combines TRBV19 with TRBJ2-5; 8 bases are shared with TRBD1. V was clipped by 4 bases and J by 5 bases; unmatched bases: 9. Germline V gene sequence: CDR1 LNHDA, CDR2 SQIVND (reference sequence). The CDR3 is made up of 15 amino acids.